The entry below gives a single T cell receptor beta chain sequence along with its context. Alongside a J-beta primer mix, a sample-barcoded 5' primer served in a second PCR lasting roughly 7 to 11 cycles. TCRdb ran MiXCR on the 5' RACE reads and lists one entry per CDR3 protein. The repertoire has fewer than 950,000 distinct CDR3 sequences, under 40% of them found once; the top ten carry roughly 13%. This specimen comes from a study of blood T cells in healthy people across ages. In germline, CDR1 is SGHRS, CDR2 YFSETQ. The CDR3 covers 12 residues. The V end was cut by 1 base, the J end by 13 bases, with 12 bases between.

The V call is TRBV5-1, the J call TRBJ2-1; D unclear. The receptor's source is a man aged 18 to 29 in good health. Sequenced input: blood. CDR3 protein: CASSLNQETQFF. The CDR3 coding sequence is TGCGCCAGCAGCTTGAACCAAGAGACCCAGTTCTTC.